Listed here is a single TCR beta chain. The data are from a study of cytomegalovirus exposure and HLA in healthy donors. CDR1 and CDR2 (germline): MDHEN, SYDVKM. V dropped 6 bases and J dropped 2 bases, with 13 bases sitting between them. CDR3 size: 14 residues. The study ran its PCR with 60 Vbeta and 13 Jbeta primers. The method was immunoSEQ multiplex PCR; TCRdb's version includes in-frame clones alone and lacks a portion of them. This sample yields some 200,000 clones, of which over 65% are seen a single time; around 16% belongs to the top ten. The TCR originated in a man aged 40-49 years in good health and CMV-seronegative. The specimen sequenced was PBMCs. The chain joins TRBV28 to TRBJ2-5; the D gene is possibly TRBD1 (5 bases). CDR3: CASSTQGLQETQYF. The CDR3 DNA sequence: TGTGCCAGCAGCACCCAGGGCTTACAAGAGACCCAGTACTTC. Supplemented by reference TRBV28 and TRBJ2-5, the full variable domain reads DVKVTQSSRYLVKRTGEKVFLECVQDMDHENMFWYRQDPGLGLRLIYFSYDVKMKEKGDIPEGYSVSREKKERFSLILESASTNQTSMYLCASSTQGLQETQYFGPGTRLLVL.